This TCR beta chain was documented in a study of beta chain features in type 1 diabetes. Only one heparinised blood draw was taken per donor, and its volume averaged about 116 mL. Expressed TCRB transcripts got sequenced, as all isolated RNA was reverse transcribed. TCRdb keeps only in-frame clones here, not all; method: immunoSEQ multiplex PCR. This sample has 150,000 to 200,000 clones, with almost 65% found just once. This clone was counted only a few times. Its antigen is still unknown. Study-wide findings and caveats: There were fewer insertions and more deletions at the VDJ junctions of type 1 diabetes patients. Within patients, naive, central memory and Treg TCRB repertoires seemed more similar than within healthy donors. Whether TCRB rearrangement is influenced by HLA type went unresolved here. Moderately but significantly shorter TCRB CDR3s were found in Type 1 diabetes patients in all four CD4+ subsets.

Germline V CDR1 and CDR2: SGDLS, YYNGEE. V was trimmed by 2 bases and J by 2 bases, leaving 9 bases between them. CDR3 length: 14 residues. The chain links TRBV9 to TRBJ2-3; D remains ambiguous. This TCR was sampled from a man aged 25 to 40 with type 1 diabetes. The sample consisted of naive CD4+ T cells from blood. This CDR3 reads CASSVNPTTDTQYF. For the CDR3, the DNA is TGTGCCAGCAGCGTCAACCCAACCACAGATACGCAGTATTTT.